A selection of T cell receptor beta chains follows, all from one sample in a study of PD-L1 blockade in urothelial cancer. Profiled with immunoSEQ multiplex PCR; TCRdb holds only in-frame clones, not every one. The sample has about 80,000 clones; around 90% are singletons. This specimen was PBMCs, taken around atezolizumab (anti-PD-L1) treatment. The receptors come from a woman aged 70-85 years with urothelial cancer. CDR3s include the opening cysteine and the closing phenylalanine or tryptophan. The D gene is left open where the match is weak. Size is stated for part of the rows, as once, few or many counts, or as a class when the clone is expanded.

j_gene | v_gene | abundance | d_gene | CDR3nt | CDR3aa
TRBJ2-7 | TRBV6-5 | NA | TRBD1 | TGTGCCAGCAGTCGGGACAGCACCTACGAGCAGTACTTC | CASSRDSTYEQYF
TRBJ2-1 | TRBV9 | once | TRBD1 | TGTGCCAGCAGCGCGGACGGGACAGACAACAATGAGCAGTTCTTC | CASSADGTDNNEQFF
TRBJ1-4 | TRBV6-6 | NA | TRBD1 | TGTGCCAGCAGGAGCCTAGGGACAGCAGATAATGAAAAACTGTTTTTT | CASRSLGTADNEKLFF
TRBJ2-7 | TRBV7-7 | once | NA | TGTGCCAGCAGCTTAGACAGGGAGAGCGAGCAGTACTTC | CASSLDRESEQYF
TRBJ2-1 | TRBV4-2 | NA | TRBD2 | TGTGCCAGCAGCGGGACTAGCGGGGTGTACAATGAGCAGTTCTTC | CASSGTSGVYNEQFF
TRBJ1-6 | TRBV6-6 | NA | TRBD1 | TGTGCCAGCAGCCCACAGGGGGATTGGGGTTCACCCCTCCACTTT | CASSPQGDWGSPLHF
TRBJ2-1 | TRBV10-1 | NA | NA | TGCGCCTCCCCTCCGCGGGACGAACACTACAATGAGCAGTTCTTC | CASPPRDEHYNEQFF
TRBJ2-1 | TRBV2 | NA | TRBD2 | TGTGCCAGCAGTGCGCAGCGGGGGGTCGGAAATGAGCAGTTCTTC | CASSAQRGVGNEQFF
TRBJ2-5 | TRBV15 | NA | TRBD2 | TGTGCCACCAGCAGAGACCGGACTAGCAGAGAGACCCAGTACTTC | CATSRDRTSRETQYF
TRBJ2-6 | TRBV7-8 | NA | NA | TGTGCCAGCAGCCACTCTGGGGCCAACGTCCTGACTTTC | CASSHSGANVLTF
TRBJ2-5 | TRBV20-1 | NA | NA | TGCAGTGCTAGACAGCAAGAGACCCAGTACTTC | CSARQQETQYF
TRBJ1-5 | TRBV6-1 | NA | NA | TGTGCCAGCAGTGATTGGGCAGAGACTACCCATCAGCCCCAGCATTTT | CASSDWAETTHQPQHF
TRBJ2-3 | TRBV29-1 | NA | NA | TGCAGCGTTGAAGTACTATCGGGGAACGCTAGAGATACGCAGTATTTT | CSVEVLSGNARDTQYF
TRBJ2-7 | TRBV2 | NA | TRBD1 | TGTGCCAGCACTATCCGGACAGGCACCTACGAGCAGTACTTC | CASTIRTGTYEQYF
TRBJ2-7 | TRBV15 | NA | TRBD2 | TGTGCCACCAGCAGAGAGGAGGTTGTGAAATGGCTAGCGGGAGACTACGAGCAGTACTTC | CATSREEVVKWLAGDYEQYF
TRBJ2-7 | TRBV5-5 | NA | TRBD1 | TGTGCCAGCAGCCGGGACAGGGGATACGAGCAGTACTTC | CASSRDRGYEQYF
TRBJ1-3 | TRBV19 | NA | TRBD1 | TGTGCCAGTGCCATACAGGGGGCGAATGGAAACACCATATATTTT | CASAIQGANGNTIYF
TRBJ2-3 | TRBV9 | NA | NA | TGTGCCAGCAGCGTAGGGACTTTGAGCACAGATACGCAGTATTTT | CASSVGTLSTDTQYF
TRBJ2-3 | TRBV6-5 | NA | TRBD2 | TGTGCCAGCAGTCGGGGGGTCGGCCATACGCAGTATTTT | CASSRGVGHTQYF
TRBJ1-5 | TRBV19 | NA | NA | TGTGCCAGTAGTACCGCCCAGAATCAGCCCCAGCATTTT | CASSTAQNQPQHF
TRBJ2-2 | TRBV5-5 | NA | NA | TGTGCCAGCAGCCAGGGACAGAACACCGGGGAGCTGTTTTTT | CASSQGQNTGELFF
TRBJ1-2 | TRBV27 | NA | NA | TGTGCCAGCAGTAGCGACAGCCTCGGTAAGGATGGCTACACCTTC | CASSSDSLGKDGYTF
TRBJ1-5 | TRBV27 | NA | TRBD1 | TGTGCCAGCAGTCCTCAACAGGGGGCTAACGGCAATCAGCCCCAGCATTTT | CASSPQQGANGNQPQHF
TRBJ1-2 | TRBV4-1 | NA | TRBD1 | TGCGCCAGCAGCCCTACCCCCCGCAGGGGGCCTGACTATGGCTACACCTTC | CASSPTPRRGPDYGYTF
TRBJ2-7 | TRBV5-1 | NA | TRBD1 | TGCGCCAGCAGTCCGTGGACAGGGCCCCTATCCTCCTACGAGCAGTACTTC | CASSPWTGPLSSYEQYF
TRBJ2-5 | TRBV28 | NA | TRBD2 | TGTGCCAGCAGTTTAATCGGGGGGGCCATCCGAGAGACCCAGTACTTC | CASSLIGGAIRETQYF
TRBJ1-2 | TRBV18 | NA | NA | TGTGCCAGCTCACCCGCCCGGGGACTCAACTATGGCTACACCTTC | CASSPARGLNYGYTF
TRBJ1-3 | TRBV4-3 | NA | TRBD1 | TGCGCCAGCAGCCAACACGAAACAGGGGGCACCATATATTTT | CASSQHETGGTIYF
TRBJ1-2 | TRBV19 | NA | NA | TGTGCCAGTAGGGGCAATCGAAACTATGGCTACACCTTC | CASRGNRNYGYTF
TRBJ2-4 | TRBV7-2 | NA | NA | TGTGCCAGCAGCTTAGGAGCGGCTAGAGGGTTAGCCAAAAACATTCAGTACTTC | CASSLGAARGLAKNIQYF
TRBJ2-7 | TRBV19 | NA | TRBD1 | TGTGCCAGTAGTATACGAACGGGACAGGGATCCGAGCAGTACTTC | CASSIRTGQGSEQYF
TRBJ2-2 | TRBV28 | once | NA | TGTGCCAGCAGTTTAGGTTCGGGTCAGGGCTTCCCGGGGGAGCTGTTTTTT | CASSLGSGQGFPGELFF
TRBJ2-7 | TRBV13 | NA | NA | TGTGCCAGCAGTTCGGGACTGACGACCTACGAGCAGTACTTC | CASSSGLTTYEQYF
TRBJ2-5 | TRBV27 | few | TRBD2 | TGTGCCAGCAGTTTGGTGCGGGAGATTGGCGAGACCCAGTACTTC | CASSLVREIGETQYF
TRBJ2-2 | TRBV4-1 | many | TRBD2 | TGCGCCAGCAGCCTCTCAGGCGGGGGGCAGGTCGGGGAGCTGTTTTTT | CASSLSGGGQVGELFF
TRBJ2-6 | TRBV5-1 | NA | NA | TGCGCCAGCAGCTTGGGAGTCTCTGGGGCCAACGTCCTGACTTTC | CASSLGVSGANVLTF
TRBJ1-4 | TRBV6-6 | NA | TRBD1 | TGTGCCAGCAGTTACGTACAGGGGGAAAAACTGTTTTTT | CASSYVQGEKLFF
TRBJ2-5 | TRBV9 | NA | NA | TGTGCCAGCAGCGTAGTTGGGCTAGCGACATCCCAAGAGACCCAGTACTTC | CASSVVGLATSQETQYF
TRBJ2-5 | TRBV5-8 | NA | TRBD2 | TGTGCCAGCAGCATGAGAGGGACTAGCGGAGAGACCCAGTACTTC | CASSMRGTSGETQYF
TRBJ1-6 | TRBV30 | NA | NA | TGTGCCTGGAGCCGAACGGGTGGATCACCCCTCCACTTT | CAWSRTGGSPLHF
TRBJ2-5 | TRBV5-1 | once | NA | TGCGCCAGCAGCTTGTGGGGGGGCTCCCGAGAGACCCAGTACTTC | CASSLWGGSRETQYF
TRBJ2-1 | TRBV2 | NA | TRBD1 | TGTGCCAGCAGGACAGGGGCCTTCGGAGGATACAATGAGCAGTTCTTC | CASRTGAFGGYNEQFF
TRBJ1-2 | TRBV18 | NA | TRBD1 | TGTGCCAGCTCACCAAGAACAGGGGGCGACTATGGCTACACCTTC | CASSPRTGGDYGYTF
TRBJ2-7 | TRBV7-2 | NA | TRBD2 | TGTGCCAGCAGCTCCCTAGCGGGCGGGATCTCTCTGGCCTACGAGCAGTACTTC | CASSSLAGGISLAYEQYF
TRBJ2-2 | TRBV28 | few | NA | TGTGCCAGCAGACTCCCCGGGGCCGGGGAGCTGTTTTTT | CASRLPGAGELFF
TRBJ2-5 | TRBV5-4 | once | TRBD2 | TGTGCCAGCAGCTTGGGACTAGCGGGGAACCAAGAGACCCAGTACTTC | CASSLGLAGNQETQYF
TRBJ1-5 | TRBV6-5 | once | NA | TGTGCCAGCAGTCAGGGGAGTCAGCCCCAGCATTTT | CASSQGSQPQHF
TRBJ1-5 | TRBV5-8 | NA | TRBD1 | TGTGCCAGCAGCTTAATGACAGGGCCGTTTAGCAATCAGCCCCAGCATTTT | CASSLMTGPFSNQPQHF
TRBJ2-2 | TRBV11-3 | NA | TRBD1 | TGTGCCAGCAGCAACAAAGGGACAGGGGCCGACGGGGAGCTGTTTTTT | CASSNKGTGADGELFF
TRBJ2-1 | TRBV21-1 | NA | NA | TGTGCCAGCAGCCCCTGGGGGGGGGCATACTGTAATGAGCAGTTCTTC | CASSPWGGAYCNEQFF
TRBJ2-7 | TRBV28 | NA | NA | TGTGCCAGCAGCCTTGGAGAGATTAACTACGAGCAGTACTTC | CASSLGEINYEQYF
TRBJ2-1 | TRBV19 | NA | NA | TGTGCCAGTAGTCGACTAGATATCTACAATGAGCAGTTCTTC | CASSRLDIYNEQFF
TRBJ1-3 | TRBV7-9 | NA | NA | TGTGCCAGCCTGCGGGGGACGGGAAACACCATATATTTT | CASLRGTGNTIYF
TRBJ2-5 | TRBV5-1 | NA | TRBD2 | TGCGCCAGCAGCTTGGGGACTAGCGGGGGGGAAGAGACCCAGTACTTC | CASSLGTSGGEETQYF